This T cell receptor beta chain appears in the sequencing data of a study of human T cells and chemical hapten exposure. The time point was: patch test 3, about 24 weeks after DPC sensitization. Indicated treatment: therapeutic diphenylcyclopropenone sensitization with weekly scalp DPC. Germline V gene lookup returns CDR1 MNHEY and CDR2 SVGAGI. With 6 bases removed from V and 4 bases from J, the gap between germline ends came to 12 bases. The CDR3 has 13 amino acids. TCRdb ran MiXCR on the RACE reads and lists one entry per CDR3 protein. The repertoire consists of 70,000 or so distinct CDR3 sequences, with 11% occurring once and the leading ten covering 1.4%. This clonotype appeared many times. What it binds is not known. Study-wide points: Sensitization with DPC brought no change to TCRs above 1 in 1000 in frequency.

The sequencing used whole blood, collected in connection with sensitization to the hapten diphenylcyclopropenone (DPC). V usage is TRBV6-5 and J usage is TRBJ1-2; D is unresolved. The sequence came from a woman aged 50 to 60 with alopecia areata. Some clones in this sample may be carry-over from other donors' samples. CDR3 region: CASSHTGTYGYTF. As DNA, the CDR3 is TGTGCCAGCAGCCACACCGGAACCTATGGCTACACCTTC.